This is a list of T cell receptor beta chains from one sample in a study of shared clonotypes between healthy human individuals. Assay: immunoSEQ multiplex PCR; the TCRdb copy retains only in-frame clones and omits some. The sample holds about 680,000 clones, around 90% seen once. Material for sequencing was naive CD8+ T cells sorted from blood. These receptors all stem from a man aged 30 to 45 in good health. CDR3s include the opening cysteine and the closing phenylalanine or tryptophan. D genes are given only for firm matches. Size is omitted from some rows. Given values are once, few, many or a class for expanded clones.

clone_size	j_call	cdr3_length	v_call	d_call	cdr3_nt	cdr3_aa
-	TRBJ1-4	15	TRBV2	-	TGTGCCAGCATGAGGGGACGGGCAACTAATGAAAAACTGTTTTTT	CASMRGRATNEKLFF
once	TRBJ2-5	14	TRBV27	TRBD2	TGTGCCAGCAGTTCCCTGGGGGGGGAGGAGACCCAGTACTTC	CASSSLGGEETQYF
-	TRBJ2-2	16	TRBV28	TRBD2	TGTGCCAGCAGTTTACGCACTAGCGGGAACACCGGGGAGCTGTTTTTT	CASSLRTSGNTGELFF
-	TRBJ2-1	14	TRBV7-2	TRBD1	TGTGCCAGCAGCCCAGGGACAGGGGTCAATGAGCAGTTCTTC	CASSPGTGVNEQFF
-	TRBJ2-1	15	TRBV15	TRBD1	TGTGCCACCAGCAGGGGGGACAGGGAGGTCCATGAGCAGTTCTTC	CATSRGDREVHEQFF
-	TRBJ2-4	16	TRBV9	TRBD2	TGTGCCAGCAGCGCCGGGACTAGCGGAGCCAAAAACATTCAGTACTTC	CASSAGTSGAKNIQYF
-	TRBJ2-7	15	TRBV29-1	TRBD2	TGCAGCGTTGCCTCGACTAGCAGAGTCGTCTACGAGCAGTACTTC	CSVASTSRVVYEQYF
-	TRBJ2-3	15	TRBV7-8	-	TGTGCCAGCAGCTCCCCCACCCCCCATGGAGATACGCAGTATTTT	CASSSPTPHGDTQYF
-	TRBJ1-5	15	TRBV7-2	-	TGTGCCAGCAGCAGCCGGGAGGGAGGGAATCAGCCCCAGCATTTT	CASSSREGGNQPQHF
-	TRBJ1-5	17	TRBV7-9	-	TGTGCCAGCAGCCTCTCCGAAACAGGGTGGAGCAATCAGCCCCAGCATTTT	CASSLSETGWSNQPQHF
-	TRBJ2-7	16	TRBV28	TRBD2	TGTGCCAGCAGTTTCCGGACTAGCGGGAGCTCCTACGAGCAGTACTTC	CASSFRTSGSSYEQYF